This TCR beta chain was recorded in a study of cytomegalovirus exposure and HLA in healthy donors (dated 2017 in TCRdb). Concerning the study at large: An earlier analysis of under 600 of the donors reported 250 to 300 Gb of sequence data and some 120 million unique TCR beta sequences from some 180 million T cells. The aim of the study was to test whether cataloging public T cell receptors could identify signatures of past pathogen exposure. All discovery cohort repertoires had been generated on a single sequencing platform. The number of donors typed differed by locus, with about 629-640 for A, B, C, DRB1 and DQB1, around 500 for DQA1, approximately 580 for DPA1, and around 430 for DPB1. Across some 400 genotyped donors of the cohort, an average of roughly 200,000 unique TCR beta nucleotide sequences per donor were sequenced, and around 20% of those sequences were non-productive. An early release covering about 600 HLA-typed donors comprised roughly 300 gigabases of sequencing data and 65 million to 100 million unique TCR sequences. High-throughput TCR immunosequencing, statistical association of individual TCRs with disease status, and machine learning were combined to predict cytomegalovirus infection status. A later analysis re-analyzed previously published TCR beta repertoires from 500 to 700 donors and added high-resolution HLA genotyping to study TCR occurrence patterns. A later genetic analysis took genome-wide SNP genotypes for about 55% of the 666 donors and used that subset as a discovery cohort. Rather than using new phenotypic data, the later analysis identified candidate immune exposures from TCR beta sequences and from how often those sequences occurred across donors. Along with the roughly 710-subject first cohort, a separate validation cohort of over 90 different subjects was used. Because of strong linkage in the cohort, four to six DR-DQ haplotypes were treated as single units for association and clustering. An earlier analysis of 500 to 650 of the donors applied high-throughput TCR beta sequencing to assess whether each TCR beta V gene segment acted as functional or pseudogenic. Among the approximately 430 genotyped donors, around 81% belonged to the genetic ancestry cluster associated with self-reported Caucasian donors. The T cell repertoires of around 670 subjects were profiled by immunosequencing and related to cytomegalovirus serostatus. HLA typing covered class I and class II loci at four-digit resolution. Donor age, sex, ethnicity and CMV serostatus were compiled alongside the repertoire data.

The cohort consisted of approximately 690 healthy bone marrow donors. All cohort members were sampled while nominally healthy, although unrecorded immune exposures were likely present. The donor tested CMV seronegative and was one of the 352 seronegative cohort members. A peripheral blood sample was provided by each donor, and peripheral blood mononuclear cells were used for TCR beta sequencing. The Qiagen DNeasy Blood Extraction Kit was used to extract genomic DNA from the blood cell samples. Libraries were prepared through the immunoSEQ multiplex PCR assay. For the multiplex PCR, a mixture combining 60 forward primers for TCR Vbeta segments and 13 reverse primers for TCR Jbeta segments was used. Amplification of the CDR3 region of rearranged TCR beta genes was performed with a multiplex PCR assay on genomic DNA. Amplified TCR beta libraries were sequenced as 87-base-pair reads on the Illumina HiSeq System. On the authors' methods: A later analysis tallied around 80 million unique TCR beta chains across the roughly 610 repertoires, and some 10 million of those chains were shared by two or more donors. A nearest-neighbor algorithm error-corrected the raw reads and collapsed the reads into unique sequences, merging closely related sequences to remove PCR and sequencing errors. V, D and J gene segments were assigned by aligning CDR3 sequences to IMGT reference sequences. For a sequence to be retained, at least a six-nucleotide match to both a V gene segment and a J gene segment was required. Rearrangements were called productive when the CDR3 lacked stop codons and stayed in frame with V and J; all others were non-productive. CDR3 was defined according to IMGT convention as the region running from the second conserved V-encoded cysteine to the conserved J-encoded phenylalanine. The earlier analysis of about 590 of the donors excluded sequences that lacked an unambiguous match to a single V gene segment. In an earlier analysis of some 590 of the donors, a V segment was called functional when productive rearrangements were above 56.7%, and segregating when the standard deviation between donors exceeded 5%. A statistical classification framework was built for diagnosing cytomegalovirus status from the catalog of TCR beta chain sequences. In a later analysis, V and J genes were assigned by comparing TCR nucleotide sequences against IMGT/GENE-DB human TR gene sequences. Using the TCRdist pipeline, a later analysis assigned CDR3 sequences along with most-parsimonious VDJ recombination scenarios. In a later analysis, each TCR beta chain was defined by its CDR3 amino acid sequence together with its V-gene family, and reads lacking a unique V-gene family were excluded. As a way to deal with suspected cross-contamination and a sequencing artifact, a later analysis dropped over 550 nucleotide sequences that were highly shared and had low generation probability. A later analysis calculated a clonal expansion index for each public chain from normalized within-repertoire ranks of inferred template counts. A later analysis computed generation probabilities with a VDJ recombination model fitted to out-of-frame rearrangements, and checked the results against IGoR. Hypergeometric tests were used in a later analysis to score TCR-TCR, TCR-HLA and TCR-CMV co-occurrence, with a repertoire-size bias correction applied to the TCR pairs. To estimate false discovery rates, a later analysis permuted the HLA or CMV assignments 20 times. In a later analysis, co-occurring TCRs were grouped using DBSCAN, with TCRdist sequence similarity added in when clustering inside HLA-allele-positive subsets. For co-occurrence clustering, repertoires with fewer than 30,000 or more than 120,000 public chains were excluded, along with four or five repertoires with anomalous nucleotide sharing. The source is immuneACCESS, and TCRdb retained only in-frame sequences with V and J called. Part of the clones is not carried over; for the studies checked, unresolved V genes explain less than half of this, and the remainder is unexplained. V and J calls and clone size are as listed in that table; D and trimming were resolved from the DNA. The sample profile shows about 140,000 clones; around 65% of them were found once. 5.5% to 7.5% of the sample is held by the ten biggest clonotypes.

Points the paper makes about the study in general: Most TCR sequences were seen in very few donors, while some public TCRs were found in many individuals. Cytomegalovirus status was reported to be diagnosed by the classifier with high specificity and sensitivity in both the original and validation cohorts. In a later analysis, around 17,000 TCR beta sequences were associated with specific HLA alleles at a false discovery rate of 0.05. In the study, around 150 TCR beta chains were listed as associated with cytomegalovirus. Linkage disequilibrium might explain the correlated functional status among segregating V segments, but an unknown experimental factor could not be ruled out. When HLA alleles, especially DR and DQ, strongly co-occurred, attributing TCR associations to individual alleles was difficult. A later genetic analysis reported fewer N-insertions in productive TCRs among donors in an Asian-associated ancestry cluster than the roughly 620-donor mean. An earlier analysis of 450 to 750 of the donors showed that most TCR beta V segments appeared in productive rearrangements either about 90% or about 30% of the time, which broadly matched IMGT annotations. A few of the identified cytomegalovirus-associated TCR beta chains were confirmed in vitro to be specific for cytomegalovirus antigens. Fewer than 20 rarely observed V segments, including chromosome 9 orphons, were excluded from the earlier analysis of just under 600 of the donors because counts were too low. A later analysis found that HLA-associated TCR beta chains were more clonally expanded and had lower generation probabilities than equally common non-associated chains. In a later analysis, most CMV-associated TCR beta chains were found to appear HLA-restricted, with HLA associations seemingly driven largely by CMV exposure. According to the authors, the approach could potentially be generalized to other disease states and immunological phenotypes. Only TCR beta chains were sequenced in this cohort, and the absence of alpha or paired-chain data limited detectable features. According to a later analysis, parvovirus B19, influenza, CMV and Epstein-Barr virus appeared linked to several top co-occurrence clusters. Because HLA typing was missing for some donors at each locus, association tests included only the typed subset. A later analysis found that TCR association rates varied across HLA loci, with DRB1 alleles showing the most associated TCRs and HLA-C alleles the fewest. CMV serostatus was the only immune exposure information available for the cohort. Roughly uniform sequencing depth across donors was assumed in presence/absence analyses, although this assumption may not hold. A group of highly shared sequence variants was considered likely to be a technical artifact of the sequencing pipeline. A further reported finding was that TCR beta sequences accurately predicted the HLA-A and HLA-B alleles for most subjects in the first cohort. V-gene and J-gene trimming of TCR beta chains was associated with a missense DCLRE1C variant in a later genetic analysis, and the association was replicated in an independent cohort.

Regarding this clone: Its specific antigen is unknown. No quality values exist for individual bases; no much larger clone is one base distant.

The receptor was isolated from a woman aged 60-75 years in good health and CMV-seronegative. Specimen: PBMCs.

The DNA sequence follows: TGTGCCAGCAGCTTTGGCCTTGGGGGACAGGGGAACGAGCAGTACTTC. Its coded protein is CASSFGLGGQGNEQYF. Recombination joined TRBV7-2 with TRBJ2-7; 10 central nucleotides agree with TRBD1. The germline V end is reduced by 3 bases and the J end by 5 bases; junction bases left unmatched: 10. Sequences SGHTA (CDR1) and FQGNSA (CDR2) are obtained from the germline V gene. The cysteine opens and the phenylalanine closes a CDR3 of 16 amino acids. Only the CDR3 DNA is retained, 48 bases long and in frame from the first base.